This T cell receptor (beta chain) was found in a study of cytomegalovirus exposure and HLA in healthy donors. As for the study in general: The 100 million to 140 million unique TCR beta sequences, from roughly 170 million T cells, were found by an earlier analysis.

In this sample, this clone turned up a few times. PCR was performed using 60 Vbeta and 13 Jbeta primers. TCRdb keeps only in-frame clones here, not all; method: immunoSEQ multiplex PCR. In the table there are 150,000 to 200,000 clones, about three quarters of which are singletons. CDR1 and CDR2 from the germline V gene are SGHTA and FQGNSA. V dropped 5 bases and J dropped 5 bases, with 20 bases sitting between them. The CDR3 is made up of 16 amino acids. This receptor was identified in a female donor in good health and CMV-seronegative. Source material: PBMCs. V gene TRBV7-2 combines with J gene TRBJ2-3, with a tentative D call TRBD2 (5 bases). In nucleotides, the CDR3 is TGTGCCAGCAGCCAACACTCAGGAAGTGGGAGAGATACGCAGTATTTT. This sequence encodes CASSQHSGSGRDTQYF. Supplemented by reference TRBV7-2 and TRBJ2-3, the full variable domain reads GAGVSQSPSNKVTEKGKDVELRCDPISGHTALYWYRQSLGQGLEFLIYFQGNSAPDKSGLPSDRFSAERTGGSVSTLTIQRTQQEDSAVYLCASSQHSGSGRDTQYFGPGTRLTVL.